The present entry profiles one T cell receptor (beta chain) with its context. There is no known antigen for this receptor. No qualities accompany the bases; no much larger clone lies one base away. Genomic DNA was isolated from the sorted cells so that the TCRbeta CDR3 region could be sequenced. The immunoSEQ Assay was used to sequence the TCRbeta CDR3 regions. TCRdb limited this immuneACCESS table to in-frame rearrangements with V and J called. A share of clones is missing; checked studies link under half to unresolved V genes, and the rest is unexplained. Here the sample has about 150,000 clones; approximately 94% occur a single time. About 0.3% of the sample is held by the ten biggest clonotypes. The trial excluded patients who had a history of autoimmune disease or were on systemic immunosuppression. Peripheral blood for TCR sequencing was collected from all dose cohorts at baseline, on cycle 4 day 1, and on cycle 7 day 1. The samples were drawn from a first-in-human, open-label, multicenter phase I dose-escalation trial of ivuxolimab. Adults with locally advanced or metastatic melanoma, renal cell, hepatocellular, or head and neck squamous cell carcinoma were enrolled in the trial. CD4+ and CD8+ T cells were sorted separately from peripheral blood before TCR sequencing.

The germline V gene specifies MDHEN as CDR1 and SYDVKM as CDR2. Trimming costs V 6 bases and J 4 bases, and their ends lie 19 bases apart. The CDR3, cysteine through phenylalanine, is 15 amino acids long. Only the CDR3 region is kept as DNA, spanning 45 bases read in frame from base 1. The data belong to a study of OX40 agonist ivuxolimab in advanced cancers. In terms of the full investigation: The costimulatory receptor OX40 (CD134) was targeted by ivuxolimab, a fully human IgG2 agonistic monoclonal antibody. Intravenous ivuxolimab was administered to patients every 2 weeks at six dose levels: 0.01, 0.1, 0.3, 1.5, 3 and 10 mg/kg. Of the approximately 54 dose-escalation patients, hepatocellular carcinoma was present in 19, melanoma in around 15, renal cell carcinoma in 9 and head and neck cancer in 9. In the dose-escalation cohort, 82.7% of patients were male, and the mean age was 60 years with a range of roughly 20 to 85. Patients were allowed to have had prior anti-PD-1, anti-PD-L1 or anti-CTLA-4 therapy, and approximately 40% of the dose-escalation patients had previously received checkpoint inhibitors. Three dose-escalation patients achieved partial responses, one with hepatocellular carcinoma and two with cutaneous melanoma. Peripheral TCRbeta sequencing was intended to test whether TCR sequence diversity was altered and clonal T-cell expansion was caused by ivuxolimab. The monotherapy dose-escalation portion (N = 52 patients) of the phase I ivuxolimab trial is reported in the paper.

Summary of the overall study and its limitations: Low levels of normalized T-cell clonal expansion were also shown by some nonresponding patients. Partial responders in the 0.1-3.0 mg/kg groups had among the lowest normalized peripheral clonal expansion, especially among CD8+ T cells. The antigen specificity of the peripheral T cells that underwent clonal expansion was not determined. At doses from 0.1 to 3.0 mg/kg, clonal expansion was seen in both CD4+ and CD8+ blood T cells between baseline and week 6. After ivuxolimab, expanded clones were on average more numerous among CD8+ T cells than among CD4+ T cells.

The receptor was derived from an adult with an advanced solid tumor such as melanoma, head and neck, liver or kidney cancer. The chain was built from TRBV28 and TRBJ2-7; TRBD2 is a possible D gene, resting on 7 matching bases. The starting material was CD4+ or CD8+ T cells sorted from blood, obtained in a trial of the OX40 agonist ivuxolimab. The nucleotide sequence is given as TGTGCCAGCAGCCGAGGGGGGGCCTTGACGTACGAGCAGTACTTC. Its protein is CASSRGGALTYEQYF.